The rows below give T cell receptor beta chains drawn from one sample of a study of blood T cell repertoires in COVID-19. Repertoires were generated with immunoSEQ multiplex PCR, while TCRdb's copy carries only in-frame clones and drops some. Of just over 90,000 clones in the sample, approximately 80% are singletons; the top ten hold roughly 6.6%. Source material: peripheral blood. The receptor set was obtained from a man in his 70s with acute or convalescent COVID-19. Each CDR3 is given with its conserved first and last residue.

j_call | v_call | cdr3_aa
TRBJ1-2 | TRBV24-1 | CATRGNYGYTF
TRBJ1-3 | TRBV27 | CASSSRTGLRRNTIYF
TRBJ2-3 | TRBV24-1 | CATSDPLRGDTQYF
TRBJ2-7 | TRBV9 | CASSGGQGYEQYF
TRBJ2-1 | TRBV25-1 | CASSAGGTGYNEQFF
TRBJ2-5 | TRBV7-3 | CASSLDSLETQYF
TRBJ1-6 | TRBV5-1 | CASSLDGGFGTGGPPLHF
TRBJ2-1 | TRBV14 | CASSQDGGEAYNEQFF
TRBJ2-2 | TRBV7-3 | CASSPTGGTGELFF
TRBJ1-3 | TRBV5-1 | CASSSDRAGNTIYF
TRBJ1-3 | TRBV6-1 | CASSEEVGLGGNTIYF
TRBJ1-5 | TRBV2 | CASRGTTRGNEPQHF
TRBJ2-3 | TRBV5-4 | CASSLAGGFSDTQYF
TRBJ2-1 | TRBV3-1/TRBV3-2 | CASSLGGLAGVANEQFF
TRBJ2-7 | TRBV11-2 | CASSKVGTSGSHYEQYF
TRBJ1-1 | TRBV5-1 | CASSLAGGNTEAFF
TRBJ2-1 | TRBV6-5 | CASSHGRVNEQFF
TRBJ2-1 | TRBV6-5 | CASSSLAGAFNEQFF
TRBJ1-6 | TRBV28 | CASSLINSPLHF
TRBJ1-3 | TRBV6-1 | CASSDGNSGNTIYF
TRBJ2-7 | TRBV28 | CATRGTGSYEQYF
TRBJ1-3 | TRBV5-1 | CASSADGGLSGNTIYF
TRBJ1-2 | TRBV14 | CASSQSRGSGYTF
TRBJ1-2 | TRBV7-9 | CASSPEGGRQGTGYGYTF
TRBJ1-5 | TRBV5-6 | CASSLGESNQPQHF
TRBJ2-6 | TRBV5-1 | CASSFQGANVLTF
TRBJ1-1 | TRBV5-4 | CASSLGAEYNTEAFF
TRBJ1-3 | TRBV7-3 | CASSSHRQGVLRNTIYF